This is a list of T cell receptor beta chains from one sample in a study of blood T cell repertoires in COVID-19. Assay: immunoSEQ multiplex PCR; the TCRdb copy retains only in-frame clones and omits some. Of around 140,000 clones in the sample, 84% were seen once. Sequenced sample: peripheral blood. The receptors shown here come from a human donor in a cohort sampled during active COVID-19. Each CDR3 is given with its conserved first and last residue. The D gene is left open where the match is weak. Expanded clones are given a class, and other clones once, few, many or no size at all.

size	D	J	V	CDR3	DNA
-	-	TRBJ2-6	TRBV27	CASSTPRSSGANVLTF	TGTGCCAGCAGTACCCCTAGGAGTTCTGGGGCCAACGTCCTGACTTTC
few	-	TRBJ1-1	TRBV5-1	CASSLDSKNTEAFF	TGCGCCAGCAGCTTGGACAGCAAGAACACTGAAGCTTTCTTT
-	TRBD1	TRBJ1-4	TRBV9	CASSGAGQGHEKLFF	TGTGCCAGCAGCGGTGCGGGACAGGGTCATGAAAAACTGTTTTTT
few	-	TRBJ1-2	TRBV4-3	CASSEAGSSMRSTF	TGCGCCAGCAGCGAGGCAGGGTCCTCCATGAGAAGTACCTTC
-	-	TRBJ1-1	TRBV11-3	CASSLEEEGYEAFF	TGTGCCAGCAGCTTAGAGGAGGAGGGCTATGAAGCTTTCTTT
-	-	TRBJ1-1	TRBV2	CARSSRMEAFF	TGTGCCAGGAGTTCCAGGATGGAAGCTTTCTTT
-	TRBD1	TRBJ2-3	TRBV24-1	CATTRRTGQITDTQYF	TGTGCCACCACTCGCCGGACAGGACAAATCACAGATACGCAGTATTTT
-	-	TRBJ1-2	TRBV3-1/TRBV3-2	CASSQLVPGQNLYGYTF	TGTGCCAGCAGCCAACTCGTACCGGGACAAAACCTCTATGGCTACACCTTC
-	-	TRBJ2-1	TRBV5-6	CASSFGRNEQFF	TGTGCCAGCAGCTTTGGGAGGAATGAGCAGTTCTTC
many	TRBD1	TRBJ1-6	TRBV15	CATSSGQGRPLHF	TGTGCCACCAGCTCGGGACAGGGGAGGCCCCTCCACTTT
-	-	TRBJ2-2	TRBV29-1	CSVARDTDTGELFF	TGCAGCGTCGCCCGGGACACCGACACCGGGGAGCTGTTTTTT
-	-	TRBJ1-2	TRBV4-3	CASSQDDRPRGYTF	TGCGCCAGCAGCCAGGACGACAGGCCCCGAGGCTACACCTTC
-	TRBD2	TRBJ2-3	TRBV7-3	CASSGTSGTDTQYF	TGTGCCAGCAGCGGGACTAGCGGCACAGATACGCAGTATTTT
-	-	TRBJ1-4	TRBV19	CASSTQGVTNEKLFF	TGTGCCAGTAGTACCCAGGGTGTAACTAATGAAAAACTGTTTTTT
-	-	TRBJ1-2	TRBV2	CASSVIGYGYTF	TGTGCCAGCAGTGTAATCGGTTATGGCTACACCTTC
-	TRBD1	TRBJ1-6	TRBV19	CASKETGENSPLHF	TGTGCCAGTAAGGAGACAGGGGAAAATTCACCCCTCCACTTT
-	-	TRBJ1-1	TRBV6-5	CASSYTDGTEAFF	TGTGCCAGCAGTTACACAGACGGAACTGAAGCTTTCTTT
many	-	TRBJ1-5	TRBV2	CATSTVRQPQHF	TGTGCCACTTCGACTGTTCGGCAGCCCCAGCATTTT
-	TRBD2	TRBJ2-1	TRBV7-3	CASSAGDEQFF	TGTGCCAGCAGCGCGGGGGATGAGCAGTTCTTC
-	-	TRBJ1-3	TRBV7-2	CASSLGSLRGTGNTIYF	TGTGCCAGCAGCTTAGGGTCCCTCCGGGGTACGGGAAACACCATATATTTT
-	TRBD1	TRBJ2-5	TRBV9	CASSVFPTGGAETQYF	TGTGCCAGCAGCGTATTCCCTACAGGGGGCGCGGAGACCCAGTACTTC
-	-	TRBJ2-7	TRBV6-2/TRBV6-3	CASSYSLGRYEQYF	TGTGCCAGCAGTTACTCTCTAGGCCGCTACGAGCAGTACTTC
-	TRBD2	TRBJ2-3	TRBV7-9	CASRPTSGGTDTQYF	TGTGCCAGCAGGCCGACTAGCGGGGGCACAGATACGCAGTATTTT
-	-	TRBJ2-1	TRBV30	CAWSDFIHEQFF	TGTGCCTGGAGTGACTTTATCCATGAGCAGTTCTTC
-	TRBD2	TRBJ2-3	TRBV7-3	CASSFYSGGGDTQYF	TGTGCCAGCAGCTTCTATAGCGGGGGTGGAGATACGCAGTATTTT
-	TRBD2	TRBJ2-3	TRBV5-1	CASSLAPSGSTDTQYF	TGCGCCAGCAGCTTGGCACCTAGCGGGAGCACAGATACGCAGTATTTT
-	-	TRBJ2-1	TRBV5-1	CASSSIPQGGYNEQFF	TGCGCCAGCAGCTCGATTCCCCAAGGAGGGTACAATGAGCAGTTCTTC
-	-	TRBJ2-3	TRBV9	CASSTRDWSTDTQYF	TGTGCCAGCAGCACGCGGGACTGGAGCACAGATACGCAGTATTTT
medium-sized	TRBD1	TRBJ1-1	TRBV27	CASSFRQGARNTEAFF	TGTGCCAGCAGTTTTAGACAGGGGGCACGGAACACTGAAGCTTTCTTT
-	TRBD1	TRBJ1-6	TRBV10-3	CAISAGTGIKPLHF	TGTGCCATCAGCGCCGGGACAGGGATTAAGCCCCTCCACTTT
-	-	TRBJ2-3	TRBV19	CASSSTGLDTQYF	TGTGCCAGTAGTAGCACAGGGCTAGATACGCAGTATTTT
-	-	TRBJ1-2	TRBV6-1	CASSESWDAGRNTF	TGTGCCAGCAGTGAATCCTGGGACGCGGGGCGGAACACCTTC
-	-	TRBJ1-1	TRBV2	CASRRLANTEAFF	TGTGCCAGCAGGCGACTGGCGAACACTGAAGCTTTCTTT
-	-	TRBJ2-2	TRBV19	CASSIGWRGNTGELFF	TGTGCCAGTAGTATAGGTTGGAGGGGGAACACCGGGGAGCTGTTTTTT
-	TRBD1	TRBJ1-2	TRBV7-2	CASSFDRGNYGYTF	TGTGCCAGCAGCTTTGACAGGGGGAACTATGGCTACACCTTC
-	-	TRBJ2-7	TRBV7-9	CASSLFGNGGRTYEQYF	TGTGCCAGCAGCTTATTCGGGAATGGGGGCCGCACCTACGAGCAGTACTTC
-	TRBD2	TRBJ2-1	TRBV3-1/TRBV3-2	CASSQGGGSPLNEQFF	TGTGCCAGCAGCCAAGGAGGCGGGAGTCCTCTCAATGAGCAGTTCTTC